Shown below are 2 T cell receptor beta chains from a single sample sequenced in a study of control samples from healthy donors and cancer patients. Sequencing was performed with immunoSEQ multiplex PCR; in TCRdb, only in-frame clones are kept and a portion is missing. This sample has over 85,000 clones, with 90% to 95% found just once. The material sequenced was blood. The receptors derive from a woman between 25 and 40 years old in good health.

Written as DNA, the CDR3 is TGTGCCAGCAGCTCCAGAGCTCTAGCGGGGGGTTATGATGAGCAGTTCTTC. Translating it yields CASSSRALAGGYDEQFF. The V and J genes are TRBV7-8 and TRBJ2-1; 11 bases line up with TRBD2. The CDR3 runs 17 residues. Per germline, CDR1 SGHVS and CDR2 FQNEAQ. Losses at the gene ends were 4 bases for V and 8 bases for J; bases not matched to a gene: 13. The whole variable domain, remainder taken from reference TRBV7-8 and TRBJ2-1, is GAGVSQSPRYKVAKRGQDVALRCDPISGHVSLFWYQQALGQGPEFLTYFQNEAQLDKSGLPSDRFFAERPEGSVSTLKIQRTQQEDSAVYLCASSSRALAGGYDEQFFGPGTRLTVL.

The chain combines TRBV10-2 with TRBJ2-3; tentative D call: TRBD1 (5 bases). Germline CDR1 WSHSY, CDR2 SAAADI. V was trimmed by 8 bases and J by 0 bases, leaving 15 bases between them. The CDR3 loop spans 15 amino acids. In DNA form, the CDR3 reads TGCGCCAGCGGGGCGCTTGCCTCTAGCACAGATACGCAGTATTTT. Residues: CASGALASSTDTQYF.